This T cell receptor beta chain was recorded in a study of blood T cells in healthy people across ages. The authors ran a second PCR of 7 to 11 cycles using a sample-barcoded 5' primer and a J-beta primer mix. TCRdb reanalysed the 5' RACE reads using MiXCR and keeps one entry per CDR3 protein. The table records approximately 800,000 distinct CDR3 sequences, roughly 24% of them present only once. Study-wide results and limits: Roughly linear age-related decline in beta diversity appeared, significant by age approximately 40.

Germline CDR1 SSHAT, CDR2 FNYEAQ (reference sequence). This CDR3 comprises 14 residues. The V end lost 3 bases, the J end lost 6 bases, and 15 bases lay between the germline ends. All donors came from Russia, were Caucasian and healthy, and spanned ages about 6 to 95. This clonotype was detected a few times. Its antigen is unknown. These data also featured in a second study, about T cells of mothers and their children. That paper adds: None of the identified T cell clones proved to be persistent microchimeric clones.

Sequencing input: blood. The sequence was obtained from a boy between 10 and 17 years old in good health. The chain is built from TRBV7-7 and TRBJ2-7; D is perhaps TRBD2 (6 bases). The chain's CDR3 is CASSFGGLLSEQYF. In nucleotides, the CDR3 is TGTGCCAGCAGCTTTGGGGGACTGCTTAGCGAGCAGTACTTC.